This T cell receptor beta chain was retrieved from a study of blood T cells in healthy people across ages. To note about this clonotype: The antigen is not known.

Then a second PCR, running roughly 6 to 12 cycles, was carried out with a sample-barcoded 5' primer and a J-beta primer mix. Each cDNA molecule received a tag from a template-switch adaptor that had 12 random nucleotides. TCRdb passed the 5' RACE reads through MiXCR, listing each CDR3 protein once. Among 650,000 to 950,000 distinct CDR3 sequences listed, 40% to 50% were seen once. Germline V CDR1 and CDR2: SNHLY, FYNNEI. The V gene lost 4 bases and the J gene lost 0 bases, with 10 bases spanning the gap. CDR3 size: 14 residues. Study results and limitations: PBMC samples, being unsorted, prevented any conclusive comparison of naive and antigen-experienced cells. Investigators viewed diversity estimates from one million T cells as underestimates, the study reported.

The rearrangement links TRBV2 to TRBJ2-7; a weak D match, TRBD1 (5 bases). Sequencing was performed on blood. The receptor comes from a man aged 60 to 69 in good health. DNA of the CDR3: TGTGCCAGCAGTGTGGATGGACACTCCTACGAGCAGTACTTC. Its protein product is CASSVDGHSYEQYF.